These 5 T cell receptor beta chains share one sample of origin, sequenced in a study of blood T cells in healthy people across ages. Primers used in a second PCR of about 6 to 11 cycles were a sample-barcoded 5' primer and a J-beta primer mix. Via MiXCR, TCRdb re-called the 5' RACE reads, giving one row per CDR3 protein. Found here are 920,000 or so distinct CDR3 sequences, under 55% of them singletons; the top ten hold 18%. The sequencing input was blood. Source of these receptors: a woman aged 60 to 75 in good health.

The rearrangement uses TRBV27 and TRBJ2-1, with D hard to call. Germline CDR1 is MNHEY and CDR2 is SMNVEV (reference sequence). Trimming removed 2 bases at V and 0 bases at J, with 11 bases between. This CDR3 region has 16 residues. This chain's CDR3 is CASSLRLESSYNEQFF. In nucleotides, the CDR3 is TGTGCCAGCAGTTTAAGGCTAGAGAGCTCCTACAATGAGCAGTTCTTC.

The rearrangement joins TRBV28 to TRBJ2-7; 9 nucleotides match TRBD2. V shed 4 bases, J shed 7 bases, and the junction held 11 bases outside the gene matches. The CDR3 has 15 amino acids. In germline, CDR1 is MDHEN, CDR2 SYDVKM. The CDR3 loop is CASSSSGLAHNEQYF. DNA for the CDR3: TGTGCCAGCAGTTCATCGGGACTAGCCCACAATGAGCAGTACTTC.

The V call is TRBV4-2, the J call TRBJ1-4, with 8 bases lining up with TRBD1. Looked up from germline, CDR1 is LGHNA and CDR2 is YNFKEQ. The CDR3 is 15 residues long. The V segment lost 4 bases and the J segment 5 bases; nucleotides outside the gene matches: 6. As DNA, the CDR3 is TGTGCCAGCAGCCGCAGACAGGGGAAGAATGAAAAACTGTTTTTT. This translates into CASSRRQGKNEKLFF.

The CDR3 spells CASSPDWGNEQFF. The CDR3 nucleotides are TGTGCCAGCTCACCGGATTGGGGGAATGAGCAGTTCTTC. V and J are TRBV18 and TRBJ2-1; D tentatively fits TRBD1 or TRBD2 (5 bases each). V was trimmed by 3 bases and J by 7 bases, leaving 10 bases between them. The germline gives CDR1 KGHSH, CDR2 LQKENI. The CDR3 has 13 residues.

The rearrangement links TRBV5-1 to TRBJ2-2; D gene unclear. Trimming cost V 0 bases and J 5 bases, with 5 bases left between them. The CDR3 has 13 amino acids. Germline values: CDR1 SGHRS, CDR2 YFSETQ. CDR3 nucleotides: TGCGCCAGCAGCTTGGAAGTGACCGGGGAGCTGTTTTTT. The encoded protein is CASSLEVTGELFF. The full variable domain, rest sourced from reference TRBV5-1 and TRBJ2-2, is KAGVTQTPRYLIKTRGQQVTLSCSPISGHRSVSWYQQTPGQGLQFLFEYFSETQRNKGNFPGRFSGRQFSNSRSEMNVSTLELGDSALYLCASSLEVTGELFFGEGSRLTVL.